The 27 T cell receptor beta chains in this list originate from one sample, sequenced in a study of blood T cell repertoires in COVID-19. Libraries were prepared by immunoSEQ multiplex PCR; TCRdb keeps only in-frame clonotypes and omits some of them. The table lists almost 200,000 clones, about 89% of them singletons. The sequencing input was PBMCs or T cells enriched from blood (not recorded which). These receptor sequences come from a young woman who had recovered from COVID-19.

This sequence joins TRBV27 and TRBJ1-1, with no clear D. CDR3 length equals 14 residues. Germline loops: CDR1 MNHEY, CDR2 SMNVEV (reference sequence). Trimming stripped 2 bases from V and 6 bases from J, with 13 bases between. CDR3 coding DNA: TGTGCCAGCAGTTTAGGCAGCTGGGCCGCTGAAGCTTTCTTT. This sequence encodes CASSLGSWAAEAFF.

This clone appeared a single time. CDR3 sequence reads: CAWSVFRGSGNTIYF. The CDR3 nucleotides are TGTGCCTGGAGTGTATTCCGCGGCTCTGGAAACACCATATATTTT. The chain recombines TRBV30 with TRBJ1-3; no reliable D call. Trimming stripped 0 bases from V and 0 bases from J, with 9 bases between. This CDR3 region has 15 residues. Germline V gives CDR1 GTSNPN, CDR2 SVGIG (reference sequence).

The V call is TRBV5-1, the J call TRBJ2-3, with a weak D call TRBD2 (7 bases). Germline V gene lookup returns CDR1 SGHRS and CDR2 YFSETQ. Trimming stripped 2 bases from V and 6 bases from J, with 16 bases between. The CDR3 spans 15 residues. CDR3 DNA: TGCGCCAGCAGCTTCGACGGGGGGCCTTGGGATACGCAGTATTTT. This encodes CASSFDGGPWDTQYF.

The chain has TRBV27 and TRBJ2-7, with 9 nucleotides matching TRBD2. Trimming removed 4 bases from V and 6 bases from J; junction bases left unmatched: 10. Germline lookup yields CDR1 MNHEY and CDR2 SMNVEV (reference sequence). The CDR3 is made up of 15 amino acids. CDR3 nucleotides: TGTGCCAGCAGTTCCGTCCCGGGACTAGCTTTCGAGCAGTACTTC. Amino acids: CASSSVPGLAFEQYF.

The rearrangement joins TRBV19 to TRBJ1-6; maybe TRBD1 (6 bases). Trimming stripped 5 bases from V and 9 bases from J, with 14 bases between. CDR3 length: 14 amino acids. Germline loops: CDR1 LNHDA, CDR2 SQIVND (reference sequence). The CDR3 here is CASSAGAESSPLHF. In nucleotides, the CDR3 is TGTGCCAGTAGTGCAGGGGCTGAGAGTTCACCCCTCCACTTT.

The chain recombines TRBV6-5 with TRBJ2-1; TRBD1 is a possible D gene (6 bases). This CDR3 is built from 16 residues. Trimming left V 0 bases short and J 4 bases short, with 13 bases between. The V gene's germline CDR1 is MNHEY and CDR2 SVGAGI. CDR3 nucleotide sequence: TGTGCCAGCAGTTACTCGAGCGACAGGCGATACAATGAGCAGTTCTTC. This translates into CASSYSSDRRYNEQFF.

The V call is TRBV7-3, the J call TRBJ2-5; a weak D match, TRBD1 (6 bases). Trimming cost V 4 bases and J 5 bases, with 17 bases left between them. Per the germline V gene, CDR1 is SGHTA and CDR2 is FQGTGA. The CDR3 covers 15 residues. The CDR3: CASSSQGTSSETQYF. DNA for the CDR3: TGTGCCAGCAGCTCACAGGGAACCTCCTCGGAGACCCAGTACTTC.

The chain recombines TRBV5-1 with TRBJ2-7; TRBD2 is a possible D gene (5 bases). With 1 base removed from V and 7 bases from J, the gap between germline ends came to 15 bases. This CDR3 region has 14 residues. From germline, CDR1 is SGHRS and CDR2 YFSETQ. CDR3 coding DNA: TGCGCCAGCAGCTTGCTGGCCCGGGGTTCAGAGCAGTACTTC. Translating gives CASSLLARGSEQYF.

The chain carries TRBV27 and TRBJ1-2, with TRBD1 matching over 9 bases. The CDR3 covers 13 residues. CDR1 is MNHEY, CDR2 SMNVEV, per germline (reference sequence). V lost 4 bases, J lost 8 bases, and 5 bases stayed unmatched. The CDR3 region has the DNA TGTGCCAGCAGTTGGGGACAGGGAAGCGGCTACACCTTC. Residues: CASSWGQGSGYTF.

The V call is TRBV5-8, the J call TRBJ2-3; the D is unclear. Germline V gene sequence: CDR1 SGHTS, CDR2 YDEGEE. Between the trimmed V and J ends, which lost 0 bases and 0 bases, there was a span of 8 bases. The CDR3 is 15 amino acids. The CDR3 nucleotides read TGTGCCAGCAGCTTGGAACAGTCTAGCACAGATACGCAGTATTTT. It is translated as CASSLEQSSTDTQYF.

The CDR3 coding sequence is TGTGCCAGCAGTTTACGCCTTTTAAAGGGACAGGGGGGATACGCTTTCTTT. This codes for CASSLRLLKGQGGYAFF. This chain connects TRBV28 to TRBJ1-1, with 11 bases aligning to TRBD1. There are 17 residues in the CDR3. Germline CDR1 is MDHEN and CDR2 is SYDVKM. V lost 2 bases and J lost 11; bases outside the gene matches: 16.

A single count supports this clone. CDR3 region: CATSDFAGDRTDTQYF. For the CDR3, the DNA is TGTGCCACCAGTGATTTCGCGGGGGACCGCACAGATACGCAGTATTTT. V and J are TRBV24-1 and TRBJ2-3; 7 nucleotides align to TRBD2. The CDR3 has 16 amino acids. The junction had 4 bases not matched to a gene; V was cut back by 1 base and J by 1 base. Germline CDR1 and CDR2: KGHDR and SFDVKD.

The genes are TRBV30 and TRBJ1-6, with no clear D. Per the germline V gene, CDR1 is GTSNPN and CDR2 is SVGIG (reference sequence). The V gene lost 0 bases and the J gene lost 7 bases, with 7 bases spanning the gap. There are 13 residues in the CDR3. This CDR3 reads CAWSVTENSPLHF. In nucleotides, the CDR3 is TGTGCCTGGAGTGTTACAGAAAATTCACCCCTCCACTTT.

The chain recombines TRBV7-2 with TRBJ2-2, with TRBD1 identical over 9 bases. CDR3 length equals 16 residues. J lost 4 bases, V lost 3 bases, and 6 bases had no gene match. CDR1 and CDR2 (germline): SGHTA, FQGNSA. CDR3 coding DNA: TGTGCCAGCAGCTTTAGGACAGGGGAGGGCACCGGGGAGCTGTTTTTT. Protein: CASSFRTGEGTGELFF.

As regards this clone: This sample includes further DNA sequences coding for the same CDR3. The chain couples TRBV9 to TRBJ1-3; perhaps TRBD1 as D (5 bases). Germline CDR1 reads SGDLS; CDR2 reads YYNGEE. V was cut by 0 bases and J by 4 bases, with 8 bases left in between. The CDR3 runs 14 residues. The CDR3 DNA reads as TGTGCCAGCAGCGTAGGGGGCGCCGGAAACACCATATATTTT. This gives the protein CASSVGGAGNTIYF.

The chain has TRBV21-1 and TRBJ2-2; the table's D call, TRBD1, was not checked against the DNA. TRBV21-1 is tagged as a pseudogene. The CDR3 totals 14 residues. This CDR3 is CASSKVGRPGELFF. The CDR3 DNA reads TGTGCCAGCAGCAAAGTGGGGCGCCCCGGGGAGCTGTTTTTT.

This CDR3 reads CASSTLGLVDIQYF. The CDR3 nucleotides are TGTGCCAGTAGTACCCTCGGACTAGTGGACATTCAGTACTTC. The chain employs TRBV19 and TRBJ2-4; TRBD2 matches at 7 bases. Trimming at V came to 4 bases and at J to 8 bases, leaving 8 bases not matched to a gene. Germline assignment: CDR1 LNHDA and CDR2 SQIVND (reference sequence). The CDR3 loop spans 14 amino acids.

This chain joins TRBV9 and TRBJ1-2; a possible D gene is TRBD1 (5 bases). Per the germline V gene, CDR1 is SGDLS and CDR2 is YYNGEE. This CDR3 comprises 15 residues. V lost 3 bases, J lost 1 base, and 13 bases lay in between. The CDR3 reads CASSEIPDSNYGYTF. CDR3 sequence (DNA): TGTGCCAGCAGCGAAATACCCGACAGTAACTATGGCTACACCTTC. The whole variable domain, filled in from reference TRBV9 and TRBJ1-2, reads DSGVTQTPKHLITATGQRVTLRCSPRSGDLSVYWYQQSLDQGLQFLIQYYNGEERAKGNILERFSAQQFPDLHSELNLSSLELGDSALYFCASSEIPDSNYGYTFGSGTRLTVV.

The chain carries TRBV28 and TRBJ1-5; maybe TRBD1 (5 bases). Germline values: CDR1 MDHEN, CDR2 SYDVKM. CDR3 length: 16 amino acids. V lost 6 bases to trimming and J lost 2 bases, with 17 bases between them. The CDR3 loop reads CASSPPGGVGNQPQHF. CDR3 coding DNA: TGTGCCAGCAGCCCCCCAGGAGGGGTTGGCAATCAGCCCCAGCATTTT.

The chain uses TRBV14 and TRBJ2-1; 8 bases agree with TRBD2. CDR3 length: 14 residues. J was trimmed by 9 bases and V by 6 bases; bases with no gene match: 10. CDR1 is SGHDN, CDR2 FVKESK, per germline. The CDR3: CASRVSGVGSEQFF. CDR3 bases: TGTGCCAGCAGGGTTAGCGGGGTAGGGTCTGAGCAGTTCTTC.

This clone was seen a handful of times. J is TRBJ1-6 and V is TRBV7-6; the D gene is possibly TRBD1 (6 bases). The CDR3 length is 16 residues. Germline-derived CDR1 and CDR2 are SGHVS and FNYEAQ. Trimming cost V 1 base and J 6 bases, with 13 bases left between them. The CDR3 protein is CASSLDATGSNSPLHF. In nucleotides, the CDR3 is TGTGCCAGCAGCTTAGATGCCACAGGGAGTAATTCACCCCTCCACTTT.

This chain connects TRBV28 to TRBJ1-5; 8 nucleotides line up with TRBD1. V lost 8 bases to trimming and J lost 11 bases; unmatched junction nucleotides: 8. Germline loops: CDR1 MDHEN, CDR2 SYDVKM. This CDR3 region has 12 residues. The CDR3 is CASANYRGTQHF. CDR3 nucleotides: TGTGCCAGCGCAAACTACAGGGGGACCCAGCATTTT.

The chain combines TRBV27 with TRBJ1-2; a weak D match, TRBD1 (6 bases). Per the germline V gene, CDR1 is MNHEY and CDR2 is SMNVEV (reference sequence). Trimming took 6 bases from V and 3 from J, leaving 8 bases between them. The CDR3 runs to 12 residues. CDR3 region: CASRGQHYGYTF. The CDR3 DNA follows: TGTGCCAGCAGAGGACAGCACTATGGCTACACCTTC.

The gene calls are TRBV5-8 and TRBJ2-7; 8 nucleotides match TRBD1. Germline CDR1 is SGHTS and CDR2 is YDEGEE. The CDR3 totals 14 residues. V was pared by 0 bases and J by 4 bases, with 3 bases of the junction left unmatched. In DNA form, the CDR3 reads TGTGCCAGCAGCTTGGTGGGGACAGGATACGAGCAGTACTTC. It is translated as CASSLVGTGYEQYF.

The rearrangement links TRBV6-5 to TRBJ1-1; 8 bases fit TRBD1. Trimming cost V 7 bases and J 2 bases; bases outside gene matches: 9. CDR1 MNHEY and CDR2 SVGAGI come from the germline V gene. The CDR3 extends over 15 amino acids. CDR3 nucleotide sequence: TGTGCCAGCACCCACTCGACAGGGGTTAACACTGAAGCTTTCTTT. Translated: CASTHSTGVNTEAFF.

This rearrangement joins TRBV3-1 (or the pseudogene TRBV3-2) to TRBJ2-7; D gene unclear. V dropped 1 base and J dropped 3 bases, with 10 bases sitting between them. The CDR3 contains 14 residues. Germline V gene sequence: CDR1 LGHDT, CDR2 YNNKEL (reference sequence). The CDR3 DNA reads as TGTGCCAGCAGCCAAGTCGCAGGAATCTACGAGCAGTACTTC. Translating gives CASSQVAGIYEQYF.

The table lists this clone with a few counts. The CDR3, as DNA: TGTGCCAGCAGCTACCGGGGTTTGGACAATGAGCAGTTCTTC. This gives the protein CASSYRGLDNEQFF. The rearrangement joins TRBV9 to TRBJ2-1; tentative D call: TRBD2 (5 bases). Trimming cost V 4 bases and J 5 bases, with 13 bases left between them. Germline assignment: CDR1 SGDLS and CDR2 YYNGEE. CDR3 size: 14 residues. Based on the CDR3 plus reference TRBV9 and TRBJ2-1, the full variable domain is DSGVTQTPKHLITATGQRVTLRCSPRSGDLSVYWYQQSLDQGLQFLIQYYNGEERAKGNILERFSAQQFPDLHSELNLSSLELGDSALYFCASSYRGLDNEQFFGPGTRLTVL.